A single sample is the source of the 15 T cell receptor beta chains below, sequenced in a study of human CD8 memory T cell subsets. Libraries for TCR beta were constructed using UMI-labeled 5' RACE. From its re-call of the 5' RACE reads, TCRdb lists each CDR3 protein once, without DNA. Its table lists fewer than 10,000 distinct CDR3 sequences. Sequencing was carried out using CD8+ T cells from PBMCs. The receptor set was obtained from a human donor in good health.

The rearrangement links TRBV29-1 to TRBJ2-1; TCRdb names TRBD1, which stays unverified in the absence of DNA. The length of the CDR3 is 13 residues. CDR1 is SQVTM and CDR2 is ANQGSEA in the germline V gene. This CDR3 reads CSVFREQGLEQFF.

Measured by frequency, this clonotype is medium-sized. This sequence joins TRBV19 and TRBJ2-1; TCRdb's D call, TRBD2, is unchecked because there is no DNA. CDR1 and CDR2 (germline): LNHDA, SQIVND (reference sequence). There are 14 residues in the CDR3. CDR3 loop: CASSPTGLGNEQFF.

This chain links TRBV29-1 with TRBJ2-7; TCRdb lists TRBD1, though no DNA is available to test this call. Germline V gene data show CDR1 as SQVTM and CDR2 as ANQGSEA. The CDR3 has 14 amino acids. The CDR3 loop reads CSVVDRGYTYEQYF.

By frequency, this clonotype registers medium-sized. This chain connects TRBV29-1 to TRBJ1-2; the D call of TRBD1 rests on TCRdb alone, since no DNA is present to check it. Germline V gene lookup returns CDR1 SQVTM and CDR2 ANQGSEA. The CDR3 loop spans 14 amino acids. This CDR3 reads CSVEEGAVHYGYTF. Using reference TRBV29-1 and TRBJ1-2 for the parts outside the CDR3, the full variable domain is SAVISQKPSRDICQRGTSLTIQCQVDSQVTMMFWYRQQPGQSLTLIATANQGSEATYESGFVIDKFPISRPNLTFSTLTVSNMSPEDSSIYLCSVEEGAVHYGYTFGSGTRLTVV.

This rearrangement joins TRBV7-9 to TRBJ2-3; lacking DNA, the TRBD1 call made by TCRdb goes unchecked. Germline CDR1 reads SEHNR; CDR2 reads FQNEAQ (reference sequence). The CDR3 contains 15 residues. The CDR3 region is CASSLWAESTDTQYF. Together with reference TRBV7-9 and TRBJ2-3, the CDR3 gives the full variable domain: DTGVSQNPRHKITKRGQNVTFRCDPISEHNRLYWYRQTLGQGPEFLTYFQNEAQLEKSRLLSDRFSAERPKGSFSTLEIQRTEQGDSAMYLCASSLWAESTDTQYFGPGTRLTVL.

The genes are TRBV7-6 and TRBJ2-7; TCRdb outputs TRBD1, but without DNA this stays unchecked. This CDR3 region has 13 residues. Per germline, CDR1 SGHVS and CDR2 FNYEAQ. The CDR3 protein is CASSPRPGGEQYF. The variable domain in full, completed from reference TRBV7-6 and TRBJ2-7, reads GAGVSQSPRYKVTKRGQDVALRCDPISGHVSLYWYRQALGQGPEFLTYFNYEAQQDKSGLPNDRFSAERPEGSISTLTIQRTEQRDSAMYRCASSPRPGGEQYFGPGTRLTVT.

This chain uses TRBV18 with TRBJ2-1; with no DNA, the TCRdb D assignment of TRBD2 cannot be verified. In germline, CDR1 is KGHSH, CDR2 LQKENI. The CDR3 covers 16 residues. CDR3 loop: CASSDLAGAGSNEQFF.

The CDR3 is CASSEAQGVSYEQYF. J is TRBJ2-7 and V is TRBV2; TCRdb indicates TRBD1, and absent DNA this call remains unverified. CDR1 is SNHLY, CDR2 FYNNEI, per germline. This CDR3 contains 15 residues.

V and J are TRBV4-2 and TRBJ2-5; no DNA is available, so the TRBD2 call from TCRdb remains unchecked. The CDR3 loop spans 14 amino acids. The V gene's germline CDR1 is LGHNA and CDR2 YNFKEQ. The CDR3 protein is CASSHPGLEETQYF.

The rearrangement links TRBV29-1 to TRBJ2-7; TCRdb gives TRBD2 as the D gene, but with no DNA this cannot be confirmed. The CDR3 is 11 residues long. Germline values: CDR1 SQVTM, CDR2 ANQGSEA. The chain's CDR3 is CSGRQGHEQYF.

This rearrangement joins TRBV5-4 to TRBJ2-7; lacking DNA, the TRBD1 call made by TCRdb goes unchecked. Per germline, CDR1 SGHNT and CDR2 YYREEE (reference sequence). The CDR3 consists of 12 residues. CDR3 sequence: CATSTGAYEQYF.

This chain's CDR3 is CASSFSTSGGSPEQYF. The gene calls are TRBV7-9 and TRBJ2-7; TCRdb names TRBD2, which stays unverified in the absence of DNA. Looked up from germline, CDR1 is SEHNR and CDR2 is FQNEAQ (reference sequence). This CDR3 comprises 16 residues.

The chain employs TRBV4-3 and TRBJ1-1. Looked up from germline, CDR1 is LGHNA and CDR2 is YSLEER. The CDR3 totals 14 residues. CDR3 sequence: CASSQDRMNTEAFF.

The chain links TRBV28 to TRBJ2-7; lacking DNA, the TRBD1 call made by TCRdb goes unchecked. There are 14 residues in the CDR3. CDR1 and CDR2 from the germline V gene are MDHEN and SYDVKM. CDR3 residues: CASSPPGASYEQYF.

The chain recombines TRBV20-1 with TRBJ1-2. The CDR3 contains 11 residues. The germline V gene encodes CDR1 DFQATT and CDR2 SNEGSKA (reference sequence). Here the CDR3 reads CSARAGHGYTF.